The 18 T cell receptor beta chains below come from one sample, sequenced in a study of stem cell transplantation in POMP-related autoinflammatory disease. Assay: immunoSEQ multiplex PCR; the TCRdb copy retains only in-frame clones and omits some. The top ten clones hold 0.5% to 0.85% of a sample with about 68,000 clones, approximately 90% of them seen once. The sample here was CD4+ T cells from PBMCs, taken after stem cell transplantation. These TCRs come from a human patient with POMP-related autoinflammation and immune dysregulation (PRAID). T cells may partly derive from the graft donor.

This clone has just one count. This rearrangement joins TRBV11-2 to TRBJ2-3; TRBD2 agrees at 11 bases. The germline CDR1 and CDR2 sequences are SGHAT and FQNNGV. There are 15 residues in the CDR3. The J segment lost 3 bases and the V segment lost 8 bases, leaving 7 bases of the junction unmatched. This CDR3 reads CASGTSGGTTDTQYF. The CDR3 DNA reads as TGTGCCAGCGGAACTAGCGGGGGCACGACAGATACGCAGTATTTT. The complete variable domain, with remaining parts taken from reference TRBV11-2 and TRBJ2-3, reads EAGVAQSPRYKIIEKRQSVAFWCNPISGHATLYWYQQILGQGPKLLIQFQNNGVVDDSQLPKDRFSAERLKGVDSTLKIQPAKLEDSAVYLCASGTSGGTTDTQYFGPGTRLTVL.

This chain connects TRBV12-5 to TRBJ2-7; 9 bases align to TRBD2. In germline, CDR1 is LGHNT, CDR2 FRNRAP. V lost 8 bases, J lost 3 bases, and 5 bases stayed unmatched. The CDR3 is 13 residues long. DNA of the CDR3: TGTGCTAGTTCGGGACTAGCCGTCTACGAGCAGTACTTC. Translated, it gives CASSGLAVYEQYF.

The gene calls are TRBV7-8 and TRBJ2-1; TRBD2 matches at 7 bases. V shed 1 base, J shed 1 base, and the junction held 10 bases outside the gene matches. This CDR3 spans 18 amino acids. Germline CDR1 and CDR2: SGHVS and FQNEAQ. The CDR3 is CASSLVRVSGPSYNEQFF. The CDR3 DNA reads TGTGCCAGCAGCTTAGTAAGAGTTAGCGGGCCTTCCTACAATGAGCAGTTCTTC.

The chain combines TRBV10-3 with TRBJ2-6; possible D gene TRBD2, 5 bases. Trimming pared 4 bases from V and 4 bases from J, leaving 8 bases between. CDR1 ENHRY and CDR2 SYGVKD come from the germline V gene. The CDR3 totals 14 residues. The CDR3 is CAISAGVGANVLTF. For the CDR3, the DNA is TGTGCCATCAGTGCCGGGGTCGGGGCCAACGTCCTGACTTTC.

J is TRBJ2-5 and V is TRBV28; 9 bases line up with TRBD2. J was trimmed by 4 bases and V by 3 bases; bases with no gene match: 9. CDR3 length: 16 amino acids. The V gene's germline CDR1 is MDHEN and CDR2 SYDVKM. The CDR3 loop reads CASSFFRVTSGETQYF. The CDR3 DNA reads TGTGCCAGCAGTTTTTTCCGGGTGACTAGCGGAGAGACCCAGTACTTC.

The genes are TRBV27 and TRBJ2-2; D might be TRBD1 or TRBD2, each matching 5 bases. Germline V lookup: CDR1 MNHEY, CDR2 SMNVEV (reference sequence). This CDR3 contains 16 residues. V dropped 5 bases and J dropped 4 bases, with 17 bases sitting between them. The CDR3 region is CASSPGLGGGTGELFF. In nucleotides, the CDR3 is TGTGCCAGCAGTCCGGGCCTCGGTGGGGGCACCGGGGAGCTGTTTTTT.

The chain has TRBV5-1 and TRBJ1-1; TRBD1 matches at 9 bases. Germline CDR1 SGHRS, CDR2 YFSETQ. V was pared by 3 bases and J by 5 bases, with 5 bases of the junction left unmatched. CDR3 size: 14 residues. The CDR3 DNA reads as TGCGCCAGCAGCTGGAAAGACAGGGGGACTGAAGCTTTCTTT. Protein product: CASSWKDRGTEAFF.

The CDR3 nucleotides read TGTGCCAGCAGCCCCCGACTAGCGGGTCTTGCCTACAATGAGCAGTTCTTC. Protein sequence: CASSPRLAGLAYNEQFF. The chain carries TRBV7-2 and TRBJ2-1, with 10 nucleotides matching TRBD2. Losses at the gene ends were 5 bases for V and 2 bases for J; bases not matched to a gene: 9. The CDR3 runs 17 residues. Germline V gene sequence: CDR1 SGHTA, CDR2 FQGNSA.

The chain links TRBV19 to TRBJ1-5; 10 nucleotides match TRBD1. V lost 2 bases, J lost 2 bases, and 6 bases stayed unmatched. The CDR3 is made up of 17 amino acids. CDR1 is LNHDA and CDR2 is SQIVND in the germline V gene (reference sequence). The CDR3 region is CASSILGGQGGNQPQHF. CDR3 DNA sequence: TGTGCCAGTAGTATACTGGGAGGACAGGGGGGCAATCAGCCCCAGCATTTT. The full variable domain, with the rest looked up from reference TRBV19 and TRBJ1-5, is DGGITQSPKYLFRKEGQNVTLSCEQNLNHDAMYWYRQDPGQGLRLIYYSQIVNDFQKGDIAEGYSVSREKKESFPLTVTSAQKNPTAFYLCASSILGGQGGNQPQHFGDGTRLSIL.

This clone occurred a few times. The gene calls are TRBV3-1 (or the pseudogene TRBV3-2) and TRBJ1-2; perhaps TRBD1 as D (5 bases). Germline-derived CDR1 and CDR2 are LGHDT and YNNKEL (reference sequence). Trimming removed 4 bases from V and 4 bases from J, with 13 bases in between. This CDR3 region has 14 residues. The CDR3 DNA follows: TGTGCCAGCAGCCCCGCAGGGACCCTCTATGGCTACACCTTC. Translated: CASSPAGTLYGYTF.

This chain uses TRBV4-2 with TRBJ2-5; weak D call: TRBD2 (5 bases). CDR1 is LGHNA, CDR2 YNFKEQ, per germline. The CDR3 is 12 amino acids. Trimming shortened V by 0 bases and J by 9 bases, and 8 bases separated the two germline ends. The CDR3 here is CASSQDPGAQYF. The CDR3 region has the DNA TGTGCCAGCAGCCAAGATCCCGGGGCCCAGTACTTC.

The rearrangement joins TRBV4-1 to TRBJ2-2, with unresolved D. CDR1 and CDR2 (germline): MGHRA, YSYEKL. The V end was cut by 3 bases, the J end by 4 bases, with 12 bases between. The CDR3 consists of 15 residues. The CDR3 protein is CASSQLIDGTGELFF. The CDR3 nucleotides read TGCGCCAGCAGCCAGCTGATCGATGGCACCGGGGAGCTGTTTTTT.

The chain carries TRBV2 and TRBJ1-2; 10 bases fit TRBD1. Unmatched junction bases numbered 6, after V lost 6 bases and J lost 5 bases. The CDR3 runs to 14 residues. The germline V gene encodes CDR1 SNHLY and CDR2 FYNNEI. The CDR3 reads CASRGTGDVYGYTF. CDR3 DNA sequence: TGTGCCAGCAGGGGGACAGGGGATGTGTATGGCTACACCTTC.

The V call is TRBV5-7, the J call TRBJ1-3; unclear D gene. TRBV5-7 is an open reading frame, and its role is uncertain. The CDR3 has 15 amino acids. Between the trimmed V and J ends, which lost 1 base and 4 bases, there was a span of 12 bases. CDR3 DNA: TGTGCCAGCAGCTTGTACAGTATGGGGGGAAACACCATATATTTT. It yields the protein CASSLYSMGGNTIYF.

The chain couples TRBV2 to TRBJ1-5, with 9 positions matching TRBD1. The trim removed 4 bases at V and 4 bases at J, leaving 8 bases unmatched. The CDR3 loop spans 16 amino acids. Per the germline V gene, CDR1 is SNHLY and CDR2 is FYNNEI. CDR3 in DNA: TGTGCCAGCAGTGTAGGAGTGACAGGGGGAAATCAGCCCCAGCATTTT. It encodes CASSVGVTGGNQPQHF.

The gene calls are TRBV24-1 and TRBJ2-2; 7 bases match TRBD1. The CDR3 is 16 residues long. Germline V lookup: CDR1 KGHDR, CDR2 SFDVKD. V lost 4 bases, J lost 1 base, and 5 bases stayed unmatched. For the CDR3, the DNA is TGTGCCACCAGTGACCCCCGACAGGGGAACACCGGGGAGCTGTTTTTT. Protein sequence: CATSDPRQGNTGELFF.

The V call is TRBV12-3 or TRBV12-4, the J call TRBJ2-2; D is ambiguous. Trimming took off 3 bases at V and 5 bases at J, with 4 bases between the two ends. The CDR3 consists of 12 residues. Here the CDR3 DNA reads TGTGCCAGCAGTTTGGCAACCGGGGAGCTGTTTTTT. This encodes CASSLATGELFF.

The V call is TRBV27, the J call TRBJ2-3; 11 nucleotides match TRBD1. CDR1 is MNHEY, CDR2 SMNVEV, per germline (reference sequence). This CDR3 spans 17 amino acids. The trim removed 1 base at V and 4 bases at J, leaving 7 bases unmatched. The CDR3 here is CASSLWFGTGGSDTQYF. CDR3 coding DNA: TGTGCCAGCAGTTTATGGTTCGGGACAGGGGGTTCAGATACGCAGTATTTT.